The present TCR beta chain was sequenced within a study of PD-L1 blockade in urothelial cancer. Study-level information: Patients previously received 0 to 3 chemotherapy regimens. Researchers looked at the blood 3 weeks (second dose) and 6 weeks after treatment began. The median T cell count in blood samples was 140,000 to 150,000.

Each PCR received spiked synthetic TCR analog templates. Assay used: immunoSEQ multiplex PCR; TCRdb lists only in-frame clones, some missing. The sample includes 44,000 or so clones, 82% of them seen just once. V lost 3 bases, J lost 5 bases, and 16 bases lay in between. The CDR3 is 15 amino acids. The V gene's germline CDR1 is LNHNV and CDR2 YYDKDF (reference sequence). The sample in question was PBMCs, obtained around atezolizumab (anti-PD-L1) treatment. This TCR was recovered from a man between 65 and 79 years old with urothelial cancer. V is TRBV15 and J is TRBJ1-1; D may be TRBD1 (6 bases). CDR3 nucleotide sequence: TGTGCCACCAGCAGGGGGGCCGGCGGTTGGACTGAAGCTTTCTTT. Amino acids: CATSRGAGGWTEAFF.